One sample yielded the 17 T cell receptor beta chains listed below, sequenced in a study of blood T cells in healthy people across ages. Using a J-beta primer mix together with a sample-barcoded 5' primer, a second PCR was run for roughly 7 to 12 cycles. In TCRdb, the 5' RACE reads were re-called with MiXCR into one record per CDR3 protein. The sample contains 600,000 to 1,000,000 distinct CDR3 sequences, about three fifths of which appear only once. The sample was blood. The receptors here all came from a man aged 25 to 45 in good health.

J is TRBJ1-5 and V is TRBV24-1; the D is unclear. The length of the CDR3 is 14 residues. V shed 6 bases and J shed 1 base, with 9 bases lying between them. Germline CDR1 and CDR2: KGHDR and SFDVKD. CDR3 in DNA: TGTGCCACCAGTTCCGTGCAAAGCAATCAGCCCCAGCATTTT. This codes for CATSSVQSNQPQHF.

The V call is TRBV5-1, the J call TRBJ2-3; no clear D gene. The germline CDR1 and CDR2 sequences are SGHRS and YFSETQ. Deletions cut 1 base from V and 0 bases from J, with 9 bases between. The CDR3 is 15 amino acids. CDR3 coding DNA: TGCGCCAGCAGCTTGATCGCCGTTAGCACAGATACGCAGTATTTT. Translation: CASSLIAVSTDTQYF.

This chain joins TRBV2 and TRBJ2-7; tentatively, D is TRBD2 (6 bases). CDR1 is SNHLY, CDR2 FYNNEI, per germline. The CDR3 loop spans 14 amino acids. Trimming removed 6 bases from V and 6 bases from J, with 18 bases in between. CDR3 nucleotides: TGTGCCAGCAGGGAGGGACGATTAGCCTGCGAGCAGTACTTC. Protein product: CASREGRLACEQYF.

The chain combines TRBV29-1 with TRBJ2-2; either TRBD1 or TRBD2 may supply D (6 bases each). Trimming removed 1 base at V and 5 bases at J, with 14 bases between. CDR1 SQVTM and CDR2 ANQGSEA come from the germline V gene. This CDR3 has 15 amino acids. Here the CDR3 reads CSVEVTRGQTGELFF. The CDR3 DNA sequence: TGCAGCGTTGAAGTAACCCGGGGGCAAACCGGGGAGCTGTTTTTT.

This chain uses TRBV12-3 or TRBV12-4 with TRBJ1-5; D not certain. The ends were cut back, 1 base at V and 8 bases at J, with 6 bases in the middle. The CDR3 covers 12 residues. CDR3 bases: TGTGCCAGCAGTTTAGTAGGCGAGCCCCAGCATTTT. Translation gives CASSLVGEPQHF.

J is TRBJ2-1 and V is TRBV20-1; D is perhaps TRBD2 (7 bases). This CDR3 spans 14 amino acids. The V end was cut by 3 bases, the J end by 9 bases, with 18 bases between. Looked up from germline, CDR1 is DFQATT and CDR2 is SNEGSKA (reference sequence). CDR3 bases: TGCAGTGCTAGTACCGGCGGGAGAGGGGGTGAGCAGTTCTTC. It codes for CSASTGGRGGEQFF.

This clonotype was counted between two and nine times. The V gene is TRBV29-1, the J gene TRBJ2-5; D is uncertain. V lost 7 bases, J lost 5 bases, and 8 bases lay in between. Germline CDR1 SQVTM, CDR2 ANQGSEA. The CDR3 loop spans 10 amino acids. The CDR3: CSGWLETQYF. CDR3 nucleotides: TGCAGCGGGTGGTTGGAGACCCAGTACTTC.

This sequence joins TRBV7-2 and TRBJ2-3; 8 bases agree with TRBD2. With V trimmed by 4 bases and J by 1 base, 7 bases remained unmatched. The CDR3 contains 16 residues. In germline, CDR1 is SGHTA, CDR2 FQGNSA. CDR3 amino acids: CASSSRAGAGTDTQYF. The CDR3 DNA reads TGTGCCAGCAGCTCCCGAGCGGGAGCGGGCACAGATACGCAGTATTTT.

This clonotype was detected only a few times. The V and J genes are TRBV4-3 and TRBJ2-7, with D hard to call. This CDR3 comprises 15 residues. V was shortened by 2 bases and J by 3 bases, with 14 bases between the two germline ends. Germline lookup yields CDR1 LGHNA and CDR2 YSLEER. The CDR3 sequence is CASSQKRTGGYEQYF. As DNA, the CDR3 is TGCGCCAGCAGCCAAAAACGGACGGGCGGCTACGAGCAGTACTTC.

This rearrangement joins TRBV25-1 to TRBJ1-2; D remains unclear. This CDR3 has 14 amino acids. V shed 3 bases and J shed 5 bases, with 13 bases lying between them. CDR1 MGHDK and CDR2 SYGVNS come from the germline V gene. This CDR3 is CASSDNLGVYGYTF. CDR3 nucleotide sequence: TGTGCCAGCAGTGACAATCTCGGCGTATATGGCTACACCTTC.

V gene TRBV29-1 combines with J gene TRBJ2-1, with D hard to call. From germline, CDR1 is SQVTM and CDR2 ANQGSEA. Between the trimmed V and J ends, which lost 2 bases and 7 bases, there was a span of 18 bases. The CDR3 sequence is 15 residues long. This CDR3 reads CSVELGAFGLNEQFF. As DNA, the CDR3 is TGCAGCGTTGAATTGGGCGCATTTGGGCTTAATGAGCAGTTCTTC.

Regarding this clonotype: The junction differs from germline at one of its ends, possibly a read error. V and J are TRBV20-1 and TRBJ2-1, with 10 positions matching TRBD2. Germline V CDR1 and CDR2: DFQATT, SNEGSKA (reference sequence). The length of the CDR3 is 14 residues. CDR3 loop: CSAIAPSGRNGQFF. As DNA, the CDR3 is TGCAGTGCTATAGCTCCTAGCGGGAGAAATGGGCAGTTCTTC.

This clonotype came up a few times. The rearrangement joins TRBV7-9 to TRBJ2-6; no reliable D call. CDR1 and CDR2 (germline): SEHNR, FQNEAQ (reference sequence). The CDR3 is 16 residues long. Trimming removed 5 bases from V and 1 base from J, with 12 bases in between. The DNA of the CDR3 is TGTGCCAGCAGCCGACGAATAGGATCTGGGGCCAACGTCCTGACTTTC. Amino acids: CASSRRIGSGANVLTF.

The CDR3: CASSRQGLGFEQYF. CDR3 nucleotides: TGTGCCAGCAGCCGCCAGGGACTAGGGTTCGAGCAGTACTTC. The chain employs TRBV14 and TRBJ2-7; TRBD2 matches 8 bases. Germline loops: CDR1 SGHDN, CDR2 FVKESK. The CDR3 has 14 amino acids. V shed 4 bases, J shed 6 bases, and the junction held 8 bases outside the gene matches.

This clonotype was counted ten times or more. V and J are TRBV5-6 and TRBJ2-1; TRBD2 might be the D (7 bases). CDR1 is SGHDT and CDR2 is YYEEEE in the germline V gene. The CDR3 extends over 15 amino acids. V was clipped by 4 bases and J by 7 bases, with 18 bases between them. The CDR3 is CASSHLGGLGNEQFF. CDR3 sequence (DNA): TGTGCCAGCAGCCACCTGGGGGGGCTGGGGAATGAGCAGTTCTTC.

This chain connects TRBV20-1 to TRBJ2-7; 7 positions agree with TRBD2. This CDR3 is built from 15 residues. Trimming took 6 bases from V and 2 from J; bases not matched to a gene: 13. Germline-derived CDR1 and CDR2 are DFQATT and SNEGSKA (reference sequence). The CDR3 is CSAPNPSGGPYEQYF. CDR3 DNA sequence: TGCAGTGCGCCAAACCCTAGCGGCGGGCCCTACGAGCAGTACTTC.

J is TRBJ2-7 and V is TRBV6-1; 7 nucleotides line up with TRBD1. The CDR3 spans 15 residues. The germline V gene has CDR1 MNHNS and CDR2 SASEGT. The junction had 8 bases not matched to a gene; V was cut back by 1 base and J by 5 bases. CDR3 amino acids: CASSEVPDRAHEQYF. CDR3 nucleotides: TGTGCCAGCAGTGAAGTTCCCGACAGGGCCCACGAGCAGTACTTC.